This T cell receptor (beta chain) was retrieved from a study of blood T cell repertoires in COVID-19. Some clones are missing from TCRdb's copy, which holds only in-frame ones; the method was immunoSEQ multiplex PCR. Of under 350,000 clones in the sample, approximately 84% were seen once. In its sample, this clone was seen once. The specimen sequenced was PBMCs or T cells enriched from blood (not recorded which). This TCR was sampled from a man aged 25 to 45 who had recovered from COVID-19.

Here the CDR3 reads CASSGSYEQYF. The CDR3 DNA follows: TGTGCCAGCAGCGGCTCCTACGAGCAGTACTTC. The chain combines TRBV6-5 with TRBJ2-7, with D uncertain. The V gene's germline CDR1 is MNHEY and CDR2 SVGAGI. The CDR3 is 11 residues long. The ends were cut back, 6 bases at V and 0 bases at J, with 3 bases in the middle.